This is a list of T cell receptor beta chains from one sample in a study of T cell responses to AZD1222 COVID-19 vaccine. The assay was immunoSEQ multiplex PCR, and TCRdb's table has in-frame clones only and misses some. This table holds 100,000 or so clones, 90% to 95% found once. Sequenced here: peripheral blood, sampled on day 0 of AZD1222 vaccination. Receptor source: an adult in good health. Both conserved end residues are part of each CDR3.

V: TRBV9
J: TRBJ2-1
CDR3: CASSVGGLAGGPPKFF

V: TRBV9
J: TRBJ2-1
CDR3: CASSAQSGGPISYNEQFF

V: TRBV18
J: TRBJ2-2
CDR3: CASSSYLAGTGELFF

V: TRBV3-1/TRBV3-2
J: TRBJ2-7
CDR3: CASSQGLGQVYEQYF

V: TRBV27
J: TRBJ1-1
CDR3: CASSLWAENTEAFF

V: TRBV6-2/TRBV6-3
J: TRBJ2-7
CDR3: CASSYLGQAYEQYF

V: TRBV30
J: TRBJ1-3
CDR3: CAWTRQGISGNTIYF

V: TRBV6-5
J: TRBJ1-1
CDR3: CASRGTGGNTEAFF

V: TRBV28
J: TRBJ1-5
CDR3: CASSKQGGNNQPQHF

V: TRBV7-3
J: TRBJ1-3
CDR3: CASSSQPGPGNDGTIYF

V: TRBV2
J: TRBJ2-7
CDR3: CASSVAGSYEQYF

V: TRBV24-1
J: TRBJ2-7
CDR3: CATSDPPDYEQYF

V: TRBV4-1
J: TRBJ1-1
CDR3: CASSQVGGNTEAFF

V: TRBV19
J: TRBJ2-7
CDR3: CASSIGRQGPYEQYF

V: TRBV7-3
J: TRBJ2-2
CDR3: CASSSTGSVNTGELFF

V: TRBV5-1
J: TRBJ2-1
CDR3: CASRASAGGRSSYNEQFF

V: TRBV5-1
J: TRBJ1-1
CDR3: CASRRTVNTEAFF

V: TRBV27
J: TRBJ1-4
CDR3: CASGDRGRTNEKLFF